These 6 T cell receptor beta chains were sequenced from one sample in a study of CD4 T cells in relation to SARS-CoV-2 and coronaviruses. Clones were sequenced by immunoSEQ multiplex PCR, and TCRdb holds only the in-frame ones, with some missing. Altogether about 29,000 clones are present, over 60% being singletons, with the ten largest covering roughly 14%. The unexposed donors gave CD4+ T cells in about 2011-2019, prior to COVID-19. After 10 to 11 days of culture, CD4+ T cells were isolated. These receptors have no known antigen. Sequencing was done on a sample of CD4+ T cells from PBMCs, cultured in vitro. These receptors were taken from a human donor in good health.

The chain uses TRBV7-2 and TRBJ2-2; D may be TRBD1 (6 bases). V dropped 5 bases and J dropped 6 bases, with 10 bases sitting between them. Germline V gives CDR1 SGHTA, CDR2 FQGNSA. The CDR3 has 13 residues. CDR3 region: CASSEQGSGELFF. CDR3 DNA sequence: TGTGCCAGCAGCGAACAGGGTTCCGGGGAGCTGTTTTTT.

The rearrangement joins TRBV5-1 to TRBJ1-3; 9 bases line up with TRBD1. The V gene end was trimmed by 3 bases and the J gene end by 0 bases; junction bases not matched to a gene: 10. Germline V lookup: CDR1 SGHRS, CDR2 YFSETQ. The CDR3 runs 18 residues. The DNA of the CDR3 is TGCGCCAGCAGCTGGGGAGGGACAGGGTTCGGCTCTGGAAACACCATATATTTT. Translating gives CASSWGGTGFGSGNTIYF.

This clone was detected a few times. The J gene is TRBJ2-2, the V gene TRBV11-2, with a tentative D call TRBD2 (6 bases). From germline, CDR1 is SGHAT and CDR2 FQNNGV. V lost 4 bases and J lost 3, with 12 bases in between. This CDR3 is 15 amino acids long. CDR3 in amino acids: CASSSRDSYTGELFF. The CDR3 bases are TGTGCCAGCAGCTCACGGGACTCCTACACCGGGGAGCTGTTTTTT.

The sample holds a few counts of this clone. This sequence joins TRBV21-1 and TRBJ2-7; the table gives TRBD2 as D, unverified against the DNA. TRBV21-1 is labeled a pseudogene. This CDR3 comprises 13 residues. As DNA, the CDR3 is TGTGCCAGCAGCCCCGGGAGACCGAACGAGCAGTACTTC. This gives the protein CASSPGRPNEQYF.

The chain joins TRBV7-9 to TRBJ2-3; 7 bases are a match to TRBD2. CDR1 is SEHNR and CDR2 is FQNEAQ in the germline V gene (reference sequence). The CDR3 is made up of 17 amino acids. Trimming removed 5 bases from V and 3 bases from J; junction bases left unmatched: 14. Written as DNA, the CDR3 is TGTGCCAGCAGCCAAACTCCCCGGGGGGTGGGGACAGATACGCAGTATTTT. Its translation: CASSQTPRGVGTDTQYF.

This clone turned up a few times. This sequence joins TRBV7-9 and TRBJ2-7; D gene uncertain. The CDR3 extends over 12 amino acids. Looked up from germline, CDR1 is SEHNR and CDR2 is FQNEAQ (reference sequence). Trimming took off 5 bases at V and 8 bases at J, with 13 bases between the two ends. CDR3 nucleotides: TGTGCCAGCAGCCCCCCTATAATCAAGCAGTACTTC. It encodes CASSPPIIKQYF.